This T cell receptor (beta chain) comes out of a study of T cells in Graves' hyperthyroidism and ophthalmopathy. Turning to the study itself: At initial diagnosis, before any treatment had begun, peripheral blood was obtained.

Amplification targeted TCR beta CDR3 regions from RNA transcripts. During a first-round RT-PCR of the TCR CDR3, the HTBI primer set was used. TCRdb ran MiXCR on the multiplex PCR reads and lists one entry per CDR3 protein. The data contain a few hundred thousand distinct CDR3 sequences, around 20% of them singletons. As to this clonotype: Its antigen remains unknown.

Study-wide results and limits: A median approximately 6.8 months before onset, the model predicted ophthalmopathy.

CDR3 length equals 14 residues. Germline V gene lookup returns CDR1 MNHEY and CDR2 SMNVEV (reference sequence). The V and J ends lost 11 bases and 0 bases respectively, with 16 bases between them. V gene TRBV27 combines with J gene TRBJ1-1; D not resolved. This receptor was identified in a man between 18 and 35 years old with Graves' ophthalmopathy. The sequenced material came from blood. CDR3 DNA: TGTGCCCCAGAGGGTCTAGGGTTGAACACTGAAGCTTTCTTT. It encodes CAPEGLGLNTEAFF.